Below, 17 T cell receptor beta chains from the same sample are listed, as sequenced in a study of cytomegalovirus exposure and HLA in healthy donors. PCR primers comprised 60 Vbeta and 13 Jbeta primers. The method was immunoSEQ multiplex PCR; TCRdb's version includes in-frame clones alone and lacks a portion of them. The table has roughly 150,000 clones, around 85% seen once; the top ten hold over 2%. The material sequenced was PBMCs. These receptors all stem from a male donor in good health and CMV-seronegative.

The chain is built from TRBV10-3 and TRBJ2-7; 7 nucleotides align to TRBD1. Germline V gene lookup returns CDR1 ENHRY and CDR2 SYGVKD. Trimming took 4 bases from V and 6 from J; bases not matched to a gene: 6. The CDR3 runs 13 residues. The CDR3 DNA is TGTGCCATCAGTGGAACAGGGGACGTCGAGCAGTACTTC. Translation: CAISGTGDVEQYF.

This clone appeared a few times. Written as DNA, the CDR3 is TGTGCCACCAGCAGAGATCTAGCGGGGTCCACAGATACGCAGTATTTT. Residues: CATSRDLAGSTDTQYF. The V gene is TRBV15, the J gene TRBJ2-3, with 9 bases identical to TRBD2. Germline V CDR1 and CDR2: LNHNV, YYDKDF (reference sequence). There are 16 residues in the CDR3. V was clipped by 0 bases and J by 2 bases; unmatched bases: 3.

The V call is TRBV2, the J call TRBJ2-7, with 9 bases that match TRBD1. The CDR3 is made up of 14 amino acids. The J segment lost 4 bases and the V segment lost 4 bases, leaving 5 bases of the junction unmatched. The germline V gene encodes CDR1 SNHLY and CDR2 FYNNEI. CDR3 nucleotide sequence: TGTGCCAGCAGTGCGGGACAGGGTGGGTACGAGCAGTACTTC. Translated: CASSAGQGGYEQYF.

This clone appeared once. The V and J genes are TRBV11-2 and TRBJ1-1, with 7 bases aligning to TRBD1. Germline V gene lookup returns CDR1 SGHAT and CDR2 FQNNGV. CDR3 length equals 16 residues. Germline trimming cut 4 bases from V and 0 bases from J; bases unmatched to any gene: 8. Here the CDR3 reads CASSSRTTGVNTEAFF. The DNA of the CDR3 is TGTGCCAGCAGCTCCCGAACTACAGGGGTGAACACTGAAGCTTTCTTT.

The J gene is TRBJ1-3, the V gene TRBV6-1; the D is unclear. The germline gives CDR1 MNHNS, CDR2 SASEGT. The CDR3 totals 15 residues. The V gene lost 8 bases and the J gene lost 4 bases, with 18 bases spanning the gap. CDR3 nucleotide sequence: TGTGCCAGCCTTAGAATGAGGGCAGCCGGAAACACCATATATTTT. The encoded protein is CASLRMRAAGNTIYF.

This chain joins TRBV2 and TRBJ1-6; 7 nucleotides match TRBD1. Trimming cost V 10 bases and J 2 bases; bases outside gene matches: 5. Germline V gene data show CDR1 as SNHLY and CDR2 as FYNNEI. This CDR3 region has 14 residues. As DNA, the CDR3 is TGTGCCACCCAGGGGGACACCTATAATTCACCCCTCCACTTT. It codes for CATQGDTYNSPLHF.

The V call is TRBV7-9, the J call TRBJ1-2; no clear D gene. Germline V gives CDR1 SEHNR, CDR2 FQNEAQ (reference sequence). CDR3 length equals 13 residues. Trimming pared 2 bases from V and 3 bases from J, leaving 7 bases between. CDR3 in DNA: TGTGCCAGCAGCTTAAACACAGACTATGGCTACACCTTC. Translating gives CASSLNTDYGYTF.

The V gene is TRBV5-1, the J gene TRBJ1-2; no definite D call. CDR1 is SGHRS and CDR2 is YFSETQ in the germline V gene. CDR3 size: 12 residues. Trimming left V 0 bases short and J 6 bases short, with 6 bases between. This chain's CDR3 is CASSLASNGYTF. The DNA of the CDR3 is TGCGCCAGCAGCTTGGCTAGTAATGGCTACACCTTC.

The rearrangement links TRBV6-1 to TRBJ2-1; 12 positions match TRBD2. Looked up from germline, CDR1 is MNHNS and CDR2 is SASEGT. With V trimmed by 0 bases and J by 0 bases, 6 bases remained unmatched. This CDR3 region has 19 residues. CDR3 amino acids: CASSEAATSGGSSYNEQFF. DNA for the CDR3: TGTGCCAGCAGTGAAGCCGCCACTAGCGGGGGGAGCTCCTACAATGAGCAGTTCTTC.

This clone was seen just once. The chain employs TRBV14 and TRBJ1-2; D is uncertain. Deletions cut 0 bases from V and 8 bases from J, with 10 bases between. Germline-derived CDR1 and CDR2 are SGHDN and FVKESK. The CDR3 covers 13 residues. CDR3 bases: TGTGCCAGCAGCCAAGAACGAGTTTTGGGCTACACCTTC. Translated, it gives CASSQERVLGYTF. Together with reference TRBV14 and TRBJ1-2, the CDR3 gives the full variable domain: EAGVTQFPSHSVIEKGQTVTLRCDPISGHDNLYWYRRVMGKEIKFLLHFVKESKQDESGMPNNRFLAERTGGTYSTLKVQPAELEDSGVYFCASSQERVLGYTFGSGTRLTVV.

The chain combines TRBV5-1 with TRBJ1-1; D possibly corresponds to TRBD1 (6 bases). CDR1 and CDR2 from the germline V gene are SGHRS and YFSETQ. The CDR3 has 18 amino acids. Between the trimmed V and J ends, which lost 0 bases and 1 base, there was a span of 19 bases. The CDR3: CASSLGPLGPTGNTEAFF. The CDR3, as DNA: TGCGCCAGCAGCTTGGGCCCGTTGGGACCGACAGGGAACACTGAAGCTTTCTTT.

The CDR3 is CASSSYQGSNSPLHF. The CDR3 coding sequence is TGTGCCAGCAGCTCTTACCAGGGAAGTAATTCACCCCTCCACTTT. The rearrangement uses TRBV4-2 and TRBJ1-6, with D possibly matching TRBD1 (5 bases). The CDR3 runs 15 residues. CDR1 is LGHNA, CDR2 YNFKEQ, per germline. V gave up 5 bases and J gave up 6 bases, with 14 bases separating them.

The chain links TRBV5-1 to TRBJ2-5, with D hard to call. The DNA matches TRBJ2-7 better at its end, which makes the J call doubtful. The CDR3 has 14 residues. CDR1 and CDR2 from the germline V gene are SGHRS and YFSETQ. The CDR3 nucleotides are TGCGCCAGCAGCTTGGCGTTAAACTCCTACGAGCAGTACTTC. This translates into CASSLALNSYEQYF.

This chain links TRBV11-3 with TRBJ1-5; unclear D gene. CDR1 SGHNT and CDR2 YENEEA come from the germline V gene. The CDR3 runs to 18 residues. The ends were cut back, 4 bases at V and 0 bases at J, with 19 bases in the middle. The CDR3 region has the DNA TGTGCCAGCAGCTCGCCCGTTTGGAGGGATTATAGCAATCAGCCCCAGCATTTT. This translates into CASSSPVWRDYSNQPQHF.

This clone was detected only a few times. Sequence at one end of the junction differs from germline and may be a read error. V is TRBV27 and J is TRBJ2-6; perhaps TRBD1 as D (5 bases). This CDR3 has 13 amino acids. CDR1 MNHEY and CDR2 SMNVEV come from the germline V gene (reference sequence). This chain's CDR3 is CASAYSGANGLTF. For the CDR3, the DNA is TGTGCCAGCGCATACTCTGGGGCCAACGGCCTGACTTTC.

The chain recombines TRBV5-4 with TRBJ2-7; D might be TRBD1 (5 bases). Germline V CDR1 and CDR2: SGHNT, YYREEE (reference sequence). Trimming cost V 4 bases and J 2 bases, with 16 bases left between them. The CDR3 is 15 amino acids. For the CDR3, the DNA is TGTGCCAGCAGCCATAGGGGCCAACCGGCCTACGAGCAGTACTTC. Translation gives CASSHRGQPAYEQYF.

V gene TRBV9 combines with J gene TRBJ2-1; 12 bases match TRBD2. V was clipped by 1 base and J by 12 bases; unmatched bases: 11. The germline gives CDR1 SGDLS, CDR2 YYNGEE. This CDR3 comprises 16 residues. The CDR3 nucleotides read TGTGCCAGCAGCGTAAGGTCTAGCGGGGGGGCTTTGGTGCAGTTCTTC. It encodes CASSVRSSGGALVQFF.